A selection of T cell receptor beta chains follows, all from one sample in a study of T cell repertoires in cytomegalovirus infection. TCRdb re-analysed the reads in MiXCR, keeping a single row per CDR3 protein. Here the sample spans 500,000 to 600,000 distinct CDR3 sequences, 15% to 20% being singletons. The sample comprised CD8+ T cells from PBMCs. The receptors come from a human donor in good health (CMV status not recorded). Some clones in this sample may be carry-over from other donors' samples. CDR3s include the opening cysteine and the closing phenylalanine or tryptophan. The D gene is left open where the match is weak. A row's size may be missing; if present it is once, few, many or a size class.

j_call	clone_size	v_call	d_call	cdr3_nt	cdr3_aa
TRBJ1-1	NA	TRBV27	NA	TGTGCCAGCAGTTTATATATTAAGGGTGGTGAAGCTTTCTTT	CASSLYIKGGEAFF
TRBJ2-2	few	TRBV6-1	TRBD2	TGTGCCAGCAGTGATCGGAGACTAGCGGGAGGGCCGGGAACCGGGGAGCTGTTTTTT	CASSDRRLAGGPGTGELFF
TRBJ1-1	once	TRBV5-6	NA	TGTGCCAGCAGCTCGCCATTCTGGGGAACTGAAGCTTTCTTT	CASSSPFWGTEAFF
TRBJ2-3	NA	TRBV12-3/TRBV12-4	NA	TGTGCCAGCAGCGTTGGGGCCTGGGGTGATACGCAGTATTTT	CASSVGAWGDTQYF
TRBJ1-6	many	TRBV20-1	TRBD1	TGCAGTGCTGCTAACAGGGGGCAGGTGGGGTCACCCCTCCACTTT	CSAANRGQVGSPLHF
TRBJ2-7	many	TRBV7-6	NA	TGTGCCAGCAGCTTAGCTCCTGGGCCCGAGCAGTACTTC	CASSLAPGPEQYF
TRBJ2-7	NA	TRBV5-1	NA	TGCGCCAGCAGCTTGGGAAAAGAGCAGTACTTC	CASSLGKEQYF
TRBJ1-2	NA	TRBV6-6	NA	TGTGCCAGCAGTTACCGGTCGGACGGTGGGGGCTACACCTTC	CASSYRSDGGGYTF
TRBJ1-1	many	TRBV10-3	NA	TGTGCCATCAGTGAGGGGCAGGGGGAAGCTTTCTTT	CAISEGQGEAFF
TRBJ1-1	NA	TRBV4-1	TRBD1	TGCGCCAGCAGCCAAGAGGGGACAGGTGAAGCTTTCTTT	CASSQEGTGEAFF
TRBJ2-5	few	TRBV15	TRBD2	TGTGCCACCAGCAGAGATTGGCGGGGGGCAGAGACCCAGTACTTC	CATSRDWRGAETQYF
TRBJ1-1	many	TRBV7-9	NA	TGTGCCAGCAGCTATCGACAGGTCCGCCGCGATAGCGCTTTCTTT	CASSYRQVRRDSAFF
TRBJ2-3	NA	TRBV27	NA	TGTGCCAGCAGTTCCTGGTTCGGGGATGACCTAGGAGATACGCAGTATTTT	CASSSWFGDDLGDTQYF
TRBJ2-7	many	TRBV7-8	NA	TGTGCCAGCAGCAAAGGCATCCAAGGGGACGAGCAGTACTTC	CASSKGIQGDEQYF
TRBJ2-1	NA	TRBV4-2	NA	TGTGCCAGCAGCCTTAACCTGGACCGTGACTCCTACAATGAGCAGTTCTTC	CASSLNLDRDSYNEQFF
TRBJ2-3	many	TRBV12-3/TRBV12-4	TRBD2	TGTGCCAGCAAAACTAGCGGGAGTTGGGATACGCAGTATTTT	CASKTSGSWDTQYF